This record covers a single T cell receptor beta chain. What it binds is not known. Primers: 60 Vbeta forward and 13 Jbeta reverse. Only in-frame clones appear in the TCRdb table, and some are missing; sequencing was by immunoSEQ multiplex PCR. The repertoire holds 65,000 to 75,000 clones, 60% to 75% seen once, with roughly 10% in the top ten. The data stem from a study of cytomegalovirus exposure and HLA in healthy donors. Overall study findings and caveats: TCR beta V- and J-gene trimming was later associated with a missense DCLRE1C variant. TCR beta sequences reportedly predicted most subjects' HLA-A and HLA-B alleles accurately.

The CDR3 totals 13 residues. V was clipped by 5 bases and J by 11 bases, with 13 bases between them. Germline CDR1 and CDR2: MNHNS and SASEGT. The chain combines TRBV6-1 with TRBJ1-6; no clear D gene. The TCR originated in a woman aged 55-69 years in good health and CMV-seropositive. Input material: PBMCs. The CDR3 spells CASSFFLFPPLHF. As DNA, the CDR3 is TGTGCCAGCAGTTTTTTCCTCTTCCCACCCCTCCACTTT.